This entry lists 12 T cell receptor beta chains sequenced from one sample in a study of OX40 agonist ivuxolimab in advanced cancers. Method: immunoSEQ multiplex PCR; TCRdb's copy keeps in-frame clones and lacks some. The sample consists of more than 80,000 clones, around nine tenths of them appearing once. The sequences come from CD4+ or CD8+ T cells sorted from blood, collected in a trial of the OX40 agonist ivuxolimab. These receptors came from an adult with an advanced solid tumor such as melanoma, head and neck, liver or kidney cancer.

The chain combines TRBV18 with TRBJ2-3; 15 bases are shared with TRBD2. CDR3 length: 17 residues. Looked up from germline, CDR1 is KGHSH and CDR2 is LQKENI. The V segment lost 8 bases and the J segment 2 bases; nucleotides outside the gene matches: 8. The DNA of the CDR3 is TGTGCCAGCACCCCGGGACTAGCGGGAGGTGTCACAGATACGCAGTATTTT. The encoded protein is CASTPGLAGGVTDTQYF.

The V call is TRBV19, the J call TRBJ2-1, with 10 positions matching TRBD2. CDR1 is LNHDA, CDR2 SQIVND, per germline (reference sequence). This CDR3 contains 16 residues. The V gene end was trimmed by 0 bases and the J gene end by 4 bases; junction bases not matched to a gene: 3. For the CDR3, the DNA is TGTGCCAGTAGTATAGACAGCGGGAGGGCTTACAATGAGCAGTTCTTC. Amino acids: CASSIDSGRAYNEQFF.

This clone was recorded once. This CDR3 reads CATKKTGVNTGELFF. The CDR3 bases are TGTGCCACCAAAAAGACAGGTGTGAACACCGGGGAGCTGTTTTTT. V usage is TRBV25-1 and J usage is TRBJ2-2; tentatively, D is TRBD1 (6 bases). The V end lost 10 bases, the J end lost 1 base, and 16 bases lay between the germline ends. Germline V gene sequence: CDR1 MGHDK, CDR2 SYGVNS. The CDR3 runs 15 residues.

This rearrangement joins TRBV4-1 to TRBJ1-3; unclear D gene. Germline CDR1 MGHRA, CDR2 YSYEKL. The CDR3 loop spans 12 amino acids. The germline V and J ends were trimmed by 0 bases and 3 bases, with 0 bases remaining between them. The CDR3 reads CASSQDGNTIYF. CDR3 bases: TGCGCCAGCAGCCAAGATGGAAACACCATATATTTT.

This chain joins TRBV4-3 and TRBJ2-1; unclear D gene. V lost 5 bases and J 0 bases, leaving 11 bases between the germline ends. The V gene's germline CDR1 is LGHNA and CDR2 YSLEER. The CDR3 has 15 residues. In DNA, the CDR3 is TGCGCCAGCAGCACAACTCCGAGCTCCTACAATGAGCAGTTCTTC. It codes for CASSTTPSSYNEQFF.

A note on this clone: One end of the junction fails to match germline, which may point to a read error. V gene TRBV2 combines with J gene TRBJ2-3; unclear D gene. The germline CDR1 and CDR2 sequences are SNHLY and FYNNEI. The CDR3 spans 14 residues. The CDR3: CAGSEWAPTDTQYF. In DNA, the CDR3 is TGTGCCGGCAGTGAATGGGCCCCCACAGATACGCAGTATTTT.

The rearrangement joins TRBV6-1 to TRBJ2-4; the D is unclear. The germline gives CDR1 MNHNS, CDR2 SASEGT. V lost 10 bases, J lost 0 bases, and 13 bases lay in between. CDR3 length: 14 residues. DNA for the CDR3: TGTGCCACCGGCGAGCCCCTAGCCAAAAACATTCAGTACTTC. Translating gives CATGEPLAKNIQYF.

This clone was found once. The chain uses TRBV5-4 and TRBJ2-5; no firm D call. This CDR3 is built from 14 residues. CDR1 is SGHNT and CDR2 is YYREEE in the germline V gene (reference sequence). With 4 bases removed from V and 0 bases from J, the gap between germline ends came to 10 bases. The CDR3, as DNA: TGTGCCAGCAGCCCTGGGTGGTACCAAGAGACCCAGTACTTC. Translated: CASSPGWYQETQYF.

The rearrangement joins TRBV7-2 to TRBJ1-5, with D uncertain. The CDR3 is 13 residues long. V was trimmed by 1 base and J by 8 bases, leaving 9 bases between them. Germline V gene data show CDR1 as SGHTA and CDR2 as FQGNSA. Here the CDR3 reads CASSLGRAKPQHF. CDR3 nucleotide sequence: TGTGCCAGCAGCTTAGGAAGGGCCAAGCCCCAGCATTTT.

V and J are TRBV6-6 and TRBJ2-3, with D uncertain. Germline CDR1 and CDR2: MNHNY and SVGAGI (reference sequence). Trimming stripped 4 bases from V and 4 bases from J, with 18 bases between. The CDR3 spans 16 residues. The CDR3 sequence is CASSSYVLRAADTQYF. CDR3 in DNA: TGTGCCAGCAGTTCCTACGTTCTCCGGGCGGCAGATACGCAGTATTTT.

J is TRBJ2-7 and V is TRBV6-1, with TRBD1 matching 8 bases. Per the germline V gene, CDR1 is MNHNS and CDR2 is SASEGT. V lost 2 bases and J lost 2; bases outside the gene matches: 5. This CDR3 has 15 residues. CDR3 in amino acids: CASSERTGSPYEQYF. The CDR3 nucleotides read TGTGCCAGCAGTGAACGGACAGGGTCACCCTACGAGCAGTACTTC.

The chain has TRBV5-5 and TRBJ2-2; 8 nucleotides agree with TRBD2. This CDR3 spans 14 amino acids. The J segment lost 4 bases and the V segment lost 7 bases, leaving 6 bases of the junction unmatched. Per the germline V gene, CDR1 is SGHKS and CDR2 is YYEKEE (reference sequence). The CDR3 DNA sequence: TGTGCCAGCGGGCTAGCGGGCCTCACCGGGGAGCTGTTTTTT. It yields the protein CASGLAGLTGELFF.